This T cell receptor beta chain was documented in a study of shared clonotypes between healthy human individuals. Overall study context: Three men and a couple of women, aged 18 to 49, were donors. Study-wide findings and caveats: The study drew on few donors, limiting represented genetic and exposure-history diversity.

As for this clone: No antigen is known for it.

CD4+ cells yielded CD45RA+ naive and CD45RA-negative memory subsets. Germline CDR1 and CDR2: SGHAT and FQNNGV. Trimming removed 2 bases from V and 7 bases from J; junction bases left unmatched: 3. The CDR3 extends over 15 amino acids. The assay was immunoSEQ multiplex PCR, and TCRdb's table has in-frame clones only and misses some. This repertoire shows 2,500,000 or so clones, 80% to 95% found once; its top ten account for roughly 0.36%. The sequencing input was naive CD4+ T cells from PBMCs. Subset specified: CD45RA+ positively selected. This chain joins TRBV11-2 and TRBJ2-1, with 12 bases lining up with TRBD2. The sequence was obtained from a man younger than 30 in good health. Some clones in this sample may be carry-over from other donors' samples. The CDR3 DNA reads TGTGCCAGCAGCTTAAGACTAGCGGGAGTGAATGAGCAGTTCTTC. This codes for CASSLRLAGVNEQFF.